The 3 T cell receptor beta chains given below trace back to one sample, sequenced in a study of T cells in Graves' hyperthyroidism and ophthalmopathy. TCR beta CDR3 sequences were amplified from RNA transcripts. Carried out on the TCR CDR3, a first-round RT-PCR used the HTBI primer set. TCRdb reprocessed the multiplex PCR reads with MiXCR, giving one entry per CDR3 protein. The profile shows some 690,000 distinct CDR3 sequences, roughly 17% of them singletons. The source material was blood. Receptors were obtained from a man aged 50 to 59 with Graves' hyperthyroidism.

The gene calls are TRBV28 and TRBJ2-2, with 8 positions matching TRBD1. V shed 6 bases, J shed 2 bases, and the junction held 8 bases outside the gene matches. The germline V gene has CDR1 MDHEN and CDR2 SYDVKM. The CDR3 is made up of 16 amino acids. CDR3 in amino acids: CASSPPRGRNTGELFF. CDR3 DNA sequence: TGTGCCAGCAGCCCTCCCAGGGGGCGTAACACCGGGGAGCTGTTTTTT.

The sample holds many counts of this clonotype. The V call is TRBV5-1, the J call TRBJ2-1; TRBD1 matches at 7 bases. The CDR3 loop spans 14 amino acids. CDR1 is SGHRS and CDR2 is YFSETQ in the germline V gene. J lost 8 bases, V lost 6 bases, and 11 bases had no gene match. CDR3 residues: CASTRTGPVDEQFF. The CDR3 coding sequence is TGCGCCAGCACCCGGACAGGTCCAGTAGATGAGCAGTTCTTC.

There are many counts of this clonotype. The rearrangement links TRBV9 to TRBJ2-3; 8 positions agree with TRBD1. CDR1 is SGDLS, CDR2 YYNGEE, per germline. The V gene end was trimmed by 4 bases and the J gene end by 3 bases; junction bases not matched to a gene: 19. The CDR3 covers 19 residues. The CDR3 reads CASSQHSPGQVMETDTQYF. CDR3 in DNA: TGTGCCAGCAGCCAACATTCCCCGGGACAGGTCATGGAAACAGATACGCAGTATTTT.